These 22 T cell receptor beta chains were all obtained from the same sample, sequenced in a study of control samples from healthy donors and cancer patients. Here immunoSEQ multiplex PCR was the method, and the copy in TCRdb shows in-frame clones only, minus some. The profile shows about 84,000 clones, 84% of them singletons. Sequenced sample: PBMCs. The receptors stem from a man aged 55 to 70 with head and neck cancer.

This chain links TRBV10-2 with TRBJ1-2, with D perhaps TRBD1 (6 bases). Per the germline V gene, CDR1 is WSHSY and CDR2 is SAAADI. Trimming removed 2 bases from V and 8 bases from J, with 15 bases in between. This CDR3 contains 14 residues. CDR3 amino acids: CASSEQGSGGGYTF. CDR3 sequence (DNA): TGCGCCAGCAGTGAGCAGGGTTCGGGGGGCGGCTACACCTTC.

This clone is a singleton in its sample. The rearrangement joins TRBV4-1 to TRBJ2-2; no clear D gene. The CDR3 loop spans 13 amino acids. Germline V lookup: CDR1 MGHRA, CDR2 YSYEKL. Deletions cut 1 base from V and 6 bases from J, with 6 bases between. CDR3 in amino acids: CASSQVRAGELFF. DNA for the CDR3: TGCGCCAGCAGCCAAGTCCGGGCCGGGGAGCTGTTTTTT.

V usage is TRBV10-3 and J usage is TRBJ2-3; TRBD2 matches 7 bases. CDR1 and CDR2 (germline): ENHRY, SYGVKD. The CDR3 sequence is 16 residues long. V was pared by 8 bases and J by 2 bases, with 13 bases of the junction left unmatched. The CDR3, as DNA: TGTGCCATCTCACGCTTGGGGGGGGAACTCACAGATACGCAGTATTTT. It codes for CAISRLGGELTDTQYF.

The rearrangement uses TRBV9 and TRBJ1-1, with D uncertain. Germline V lookup: CDR1 SGDLS, CDR2 YYNGEE. Trimming left V 0 bases short and J 3 bases short, with 6 bases between. This CDR3 comprises 13 residues. DNA for the CDR3: TGTGCCAGCAGCGTAGGCAGATACACTGAAGCTTTCTTT. Translating gives CASSVGRYTEAFF.

This clone showed up just a few times. The chain is built from TRBV5-1 and TRBJ1-2; 8 bases align to TRBD1. The CDR3 contains 14 residues. Looked up from germline, CDR1 is SGHRS and CDR2 is YFSETQ. V lost 4 bases, J lost 4 bases, and 6 bases stayed unmatched. CDR3 sequence (DNA): TGCGCCAGCAGCACGGGACAGGTCGGCTATGGCTACACCTTC. The encoded protein is CASSTGQVGYGYTF.

The rearrangement joins TRBV5-6 to TRBJ2-6; tentative D call: TRBD1 (6 bases). Germline V gives CDR1 SGHDT, CDR2 YYEEEE. Trimming stripped 1 base from V and 6 bases from J, with 14 bases between. This CDR3 region has 16 residues. In DNA form, the CDR3 reads TGTGCCAGCAGCTTGCGGACAGACCTTTTGGCCAACGTCCTGACTTTC. Amino acids: CASSLRTDLLANVLTF.

The V call is TRBV5-5, the J call TRBJ2-1; TRBD1 or TRBD2 may be the D gene (5 bases each). Trimming pared 2 bases from V and 0 bases from J, leaving 9 bases between. From germline, CDR1 is SGHKS and CDR2 YYEKEE (reference sequence). The CDR3 is made up of 15 amino acids. The CDR3 spells CASSFNGASYNEQFF. The CDR3, as DNA: TGTGCCAGCAGCTTTAACGGGGCCTCCTACAATGAGCAGTTCTTC.

The chain couples TRBV28 to TRBJ2-1, with D unclear. With 6 bases removed from V and 6 bases from J, the gap between germline ends came to 15 bases. Looked up from germline, CDR1 is MDHEN and CDR2 is SYDVKM. This CDR3 contains 14 residues. In DNA form, the CDR3 reads TGTGCCAGCAGGGGATCAAGGGTGGCCAATGAGCAGTTCTTC. It yields the protein CASRGSRVANEQFF.

This chain links TRBV2 with TRBJ1-5; possible D gene TRBD1, 6 bases. The length of the CDR3 is 15 residues. V gave up 1 base and J gave up 2 bases, with 9 bases separating them. Germline values: CDR1 SNHLY, CDR2 FYNNEI. Here the CDR3 DNA reads TGTGCCAGCAGTGAAGATAGGACAGGCAATCAGCCCCAGCATTTT. Translating gives CASSEDRTGNQPQHF. The variable domain in full, completed from reference TRBV2 and TRBJ1-5, reads EPEVTQTPSHQVTQMGQEVILRCVPISNHLYFYWYRQILGQKVEFLVSFYNNEISEKSEIFDDQFSVERPDGSNFTLKIRSTKLEDSAMYFCASSEDRTGNQPQHFGDGTRLSIL.

The chain couples TRBV5-1 to TRBJ1-1, with D perhaps TRBD1 (5 bases). V lost 7 bases, J lost 4 bases, and 17 bases lay in between. CDR3 size: 14 residues. Per the germline V gene, CDR1 is SGHRS and CDR2 is YFSETQ. DNA of the CDR3: TGCGCCAGCCGAGAGACTCGAGGGACCACTGAAGCTTTCTTT. Protein: CASRETRGTTEAFF.

The gene calls are TRBV5-4 and TRBJ1-2; no clear D gene. With 4 bases removed from V and 4 bases from J, the gap between germline ends came to 8 bases. The CDR3 is made up of 12 amino acids. Germline V lookup: CDR1 SGHNT, CDR2 YYREEE (reference sequence). CDR3: CASSPYSYGYTF. CDR3 DNA sequence: TGTGCCAGCAGCCCGTACAGCTATGGCTACACCTTC.

This chain links TRBV9 with TRBJ2-3; possible D gene TRBD2, 6 bases. This CDR3 spans 14 amino acids. The V gene lost 9 bases and the J gene lost 4 bases, with 18 bases spanning the gap. Germline lookup yields CDR1 SGDLS and CDR2 YYNGEE. The CDR3 protein is CATGPGVQSDTQYF. The CDR3 bases are TGTGCCACTGGCCCGGGGGTGCAGTCAGATACGCAGTATTTT. Combining the CDR3 with reference TRBV9 and TRBJ2-3 gives the whole variable domain DSGVTQTPKHLITATGQRVTLRCSPRSGDLSVYWYQQSLDQGLQFLIQYYNGEERAKGNILERFSAQQFPDLHSELNLSSLELGDSALYFCATGPGVQSDTQYFGPGTRLTVL.

The chain links TRBV27 to TRBJ2-1; 7 bases agree with TRBD2. Germline values: CDR1 MNHEY, CDR2 SMNVEV (reference sequence). The CDR3 has 15 residues. Unmatched junction bases numbered 9, after V lost 3 bases and J lost 7 bases. CDR3 DNA sequence: TGTGCCAGCAGTTTTCGCCTGGGAGGGTCTAATGAGCAGTTCTTC. Protein: CASSFRLGGSNEQFF.

The chain combines TRBV19 with TRBJ2-7, with TRBD2 identical over 7 bases. This CDR3 region has 15 residues. From germline, CDR1 is LNHDA and CDR2 SQIVND (reference sequence). V lost 4 bases and J lost 2; bases outside the gene matches: 8. This CDR3 reads CASSTRLGGAYEQYF. DNA for the CDR3: TGTGCCAGTAGTACTCGACTTGGGGGGGCCTACGAGCAGTACTTC. The whole variable domain, remainder taken from reference TRBV19 and TRBJ2-7, is DGGITQSPKYLFRKEGQNVTLSCEQNLNHDAMYWYRQDPGQGLRLIYYSQIVNDFQKGDIAEGYSVSREKKESFPLTVTSAQKNPTAFYLCASSTRLGGAYEQYFGPGTRLTVT.

The gene calls are TRBV5-1 and TRBJ2-2, with TRBD2 matching 9 bases. CDR1 and CDR2 from the germline V gene are SGHRS and YFSETQ. J was trimmed by 5 bases and V by 1 base; bases with no gene match: 6. The CDR3 totals 16 residues. The CDR3 sequence is CASSLFSSGGTGELFF. In nucleotides, the CDR3 is TGCGCCAGCAGCTTGTTTAGTAGCGGGGGTACCGGGGAGCTGTTTTTT.

The genes are TRBV19 and TRBJ1-2, with 9 bases lining up with TRBD1. From germline, CDR1 is LNHDA and CDR2 SQIVND (reference sequence). The CDR3 runs 15 residues. With 2 bases clipped from V and 2 bases from J, the junction kept 3 bases outside the gene matches. The CDR3 DNA sequence: TGTGCCAGTAGTATACAGACAGGGGGAAACTATGGCTACACCTTC. It encodes CASSIQTGGNYGYTF.

This clone was recorded a few times. This sequence joins TRBV27 and TRBJ1-2; no definite D call. The CDR3 has 13 amino acids. V gave up 8 bases and J gave up 1 base, with 11 bases separating them. Germline assignment: CDR1 MNHEY and CDR2 SMNVEV (reference sequence). The CDR3 DNA follows: TGTGCCAGCTATAATTCTTATAACTATGGCTACACCTTC. This gives the protein CASYNSYNYGYTF.

V is TRBV7-9 and J is TRBJ2-7; D perhaps matches TRBD1 (5 bases). Per germline, CDR1 SEHNR and CDR2 FQNEAQ (reference sequence). The CDR3 has 11 amino acids. V lost 1 base to trimming and J lost 12 bases, with 10 bases between them. For the CDR3, the DNA is TGTGCCAGCAGCTTAGTTGGTGGGGCGTACTTC. Translating it yields CASSLVGGAYF.

This rearrangement joins TRBV7-2 to TRBJ2-5, with D possibly matching TRBD1 (7 bases). V was clipped by 4 bases and J by 5 bases, with 17 bases between them. The CDR3 is 15 residues long. CDR1 is SGHTA and CDR2 is FQGNSA in the germline V gene. CDR3 protein: CASSWGDSERETQYF. CDR3 coding DNA: TGTGCCAGCAGCTGGGGGGACAGCGAGAGGGAGACCCAGTACTTC. Full variable domain (outside the CDR3, taken from reference TRBV7-2 and TRBJ2-5): GAGVSQSPSNKVTEKGKDVELRCDPISGHTALYWYRQSLGQGLEFLIYFQGNSAPDKSGLPSDRFSAERTGGSVSTLTIQRTQQEDSAVYLCASSWGDSERETQYFGPGTRLLVL.

This clone has just a few counts. The J gene is TRBJ1-1, the V gene TRBV7-2; TRBD1 matches at 10 bases. Germline loops: CDR1 SGHTA, CDR2 FQGNSA. Germline trimming cut 6 bases from V and 5 bases from J; bases unmatched to any gene: 6. There are 14 residues in the CDR3. The CDR3 here is CASSRDRGSTEAFF. CDR3 coding DNA: TGTGCCAGCAGTCGGGACAGGGGTTCGACTGAAGCTTTCTTT.

The chain carries TRBV19 and TRBJ1-1, with 8 bases identical to TRBD1. With 1 base clipped from V and 0 bases from J, the junction kept 1 base outside the gene matches. In germline, CDR1 is LNHDA, CDR2 SQIVND (reference sequence). The CDR3 contains 15 residues. The DNA for the CDR3 is TGTGCCAGTAGTATAGGGGACAGGTTGAACACTGAAGCTTTCTTT. Its protein product is CASSIGDRLNTEAFF.

The V gene is TRBV6-1, the J gene TRBJ2-3; 9 nucleotides align to TRBD2. Germline-derived CDR1 and CDR2 are MNHNS and SASEGT. The CDR3 contains 16 residues. V was pared by 2 bases and J by 4 bases, with 7 bases of the junction left unmatched. The CDR3: CASSERSGRSPDTQYF. As DNA, the CDR3 is TGTGCCAGCAGTGAAAGAAGCGGGAGGTCTCCAGATACGCAGTATTTT.